The clone carrying this T cell receptor (beta chain) was found once. Graft tissue processing released intraepithelial and lamina propria lymphocytes. This record belongs to a study of graft-versus-host responses after intestinal transplantation. On the study more broadly: Every recipient had anti-thymocyte globulin induction and 2 to 4 years of tacrolimus plus steroids.

Germline V gene data show CDR1 as MDHEN and CDR2 as SYDVKM. Trimming stripped 6 bases from V and 10 bases from J, with 13 bases between. This CDR3 has 12 amino acids. Some clones are missing from TCRdb's copy, which holds only in-frame ones; the method was immunoSEQ multiplex PCR. The repertoire holds 15,000 to 20,000 clones, with 65% to 90% as singletons. V is TRBV28 and J is TRBJ2-1; D possibly corresponds to TRBD2 (5 bases). Here the sequenced sample was ileum tissue, taken approximately 590 days after intestinal transplantation. This receptor was identified in a human patient who received an intestinal transplant, so some T cells may come from the graft donor. CDR3 bases: TGTGCCAGCAGCACGTCGGGGAACGAGCAGTTCTTC. This translates into CASSTSGNEQFF.